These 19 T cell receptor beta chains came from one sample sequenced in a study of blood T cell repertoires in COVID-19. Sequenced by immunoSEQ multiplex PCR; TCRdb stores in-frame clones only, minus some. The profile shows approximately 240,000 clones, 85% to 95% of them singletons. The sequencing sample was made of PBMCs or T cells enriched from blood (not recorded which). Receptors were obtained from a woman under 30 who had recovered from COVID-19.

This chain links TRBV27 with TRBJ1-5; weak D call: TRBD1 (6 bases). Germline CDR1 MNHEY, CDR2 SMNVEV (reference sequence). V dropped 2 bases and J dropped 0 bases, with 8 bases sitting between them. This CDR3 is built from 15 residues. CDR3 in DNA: TGTGCCAGCAGTTTAAACAGGGATAGCAATCAGCCCCAGCATTTT. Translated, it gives CASSLNRDSNQPQHF.

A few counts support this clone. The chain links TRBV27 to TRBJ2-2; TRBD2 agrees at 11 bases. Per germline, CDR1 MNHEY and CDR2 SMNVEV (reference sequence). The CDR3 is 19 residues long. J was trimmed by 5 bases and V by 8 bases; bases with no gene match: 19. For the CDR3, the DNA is TGTGCCAGCTCCCCGGGACTAGCGGAGCCCCTACGACGGACCGGGGAGCTGTTTTTT. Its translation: CASSPGLAEPLRRTGELFF.

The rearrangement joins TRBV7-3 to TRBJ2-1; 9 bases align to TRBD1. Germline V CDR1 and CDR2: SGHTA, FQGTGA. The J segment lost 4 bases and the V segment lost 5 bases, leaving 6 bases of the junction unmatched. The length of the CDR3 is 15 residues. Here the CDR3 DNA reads TGTGCCAGCAGCGTCCCGGGACAGGGATACAATGAGCAGTTCTTC. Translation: CASSVPGQGYNEQFF.

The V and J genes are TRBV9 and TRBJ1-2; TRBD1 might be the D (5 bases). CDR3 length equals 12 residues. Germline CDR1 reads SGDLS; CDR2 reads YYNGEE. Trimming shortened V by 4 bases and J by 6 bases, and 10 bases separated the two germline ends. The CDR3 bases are TGTGCCAGCAGCATCCAGGGTAATGGCTACACCTTC. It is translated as CASSIQGNGYTF.

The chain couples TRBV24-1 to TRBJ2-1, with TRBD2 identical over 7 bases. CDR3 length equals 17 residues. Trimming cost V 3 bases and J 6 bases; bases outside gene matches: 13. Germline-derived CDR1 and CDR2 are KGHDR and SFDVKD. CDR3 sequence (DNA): TGTGCCACCAGTGATCCTCCTGGACTAGATGGGGTCAATGAGCAGTTCTTC. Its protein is CATSDPPGLDGVNEQFF.

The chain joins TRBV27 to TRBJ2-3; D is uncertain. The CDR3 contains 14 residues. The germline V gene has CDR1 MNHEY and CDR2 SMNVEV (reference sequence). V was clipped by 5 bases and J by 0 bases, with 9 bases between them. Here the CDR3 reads CASSRPYSTDTQYF. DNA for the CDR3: TGTGCCAGCAGTCGTCCCTATAGCACAGATACGCAGTATTTT.

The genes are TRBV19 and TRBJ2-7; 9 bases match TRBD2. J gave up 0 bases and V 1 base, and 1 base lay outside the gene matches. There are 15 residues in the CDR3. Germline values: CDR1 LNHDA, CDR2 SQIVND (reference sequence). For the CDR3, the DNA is TGTGCCAGTAGTATAGGTAGCGGGGGCTCCTACGAGCAGTACTTC. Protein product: CASSIGSGGSYEQYF.

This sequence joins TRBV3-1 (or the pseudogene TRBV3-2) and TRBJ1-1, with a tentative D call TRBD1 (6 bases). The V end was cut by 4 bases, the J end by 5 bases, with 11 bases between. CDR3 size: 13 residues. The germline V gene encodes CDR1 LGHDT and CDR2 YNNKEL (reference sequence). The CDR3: CASSREQGTEAFF. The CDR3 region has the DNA TGTGCCAGCAGCCGCGAACAGGGAACTGAAGCTTTCTTT.

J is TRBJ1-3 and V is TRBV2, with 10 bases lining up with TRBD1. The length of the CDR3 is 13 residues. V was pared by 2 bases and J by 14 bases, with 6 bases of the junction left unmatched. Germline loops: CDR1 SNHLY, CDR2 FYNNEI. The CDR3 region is CASSEYGGQGLYF. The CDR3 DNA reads TGTGCCAGCAGTGAATACGGGGGACAGGGGTTATATTTT.

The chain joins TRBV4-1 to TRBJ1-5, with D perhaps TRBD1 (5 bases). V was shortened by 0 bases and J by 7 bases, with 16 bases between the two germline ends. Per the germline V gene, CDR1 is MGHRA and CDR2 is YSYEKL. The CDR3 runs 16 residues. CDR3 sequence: CASSQDRQGKGQPQHF. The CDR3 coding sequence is TGCGCCAGCAGCCAAGATCGTCAGGGTAAGGGGCAGCCCCAGCATTTT.

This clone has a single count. CDR3 region: CAAGVAGAYEQYF. The CDR3 DNA follows: TGTGCCGCAGGGGTAGCGGGAGCTTACGAGCAGTACTTC. The rearrangement uses TRBV25-1 and TRBJ2-7; 9 positions agree with TRBD2. V shed 11 bases and J 4 bases; nucleotides not matched to a gene: 9. The CDR3 consists of 13 residues. Germline CDR1 is MGHDK and CDR2 is SYGVNS.

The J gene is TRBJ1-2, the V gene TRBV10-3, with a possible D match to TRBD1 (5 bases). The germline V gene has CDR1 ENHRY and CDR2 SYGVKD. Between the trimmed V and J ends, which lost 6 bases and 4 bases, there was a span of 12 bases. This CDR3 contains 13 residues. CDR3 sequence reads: CAIRDNFIYGYTF. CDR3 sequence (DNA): TGTGCCATCAGGGACAATTTCATCTATGGCTACACCTTC.

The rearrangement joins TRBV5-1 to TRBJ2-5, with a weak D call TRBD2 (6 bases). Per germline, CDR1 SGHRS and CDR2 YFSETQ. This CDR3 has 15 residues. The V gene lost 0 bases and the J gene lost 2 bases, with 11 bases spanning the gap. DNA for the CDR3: TGCGCCAGCAGCTTGGGTAGCGGACGTCAAGAGACCCAGTACTTC. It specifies CASSLGSGRQETQYF.

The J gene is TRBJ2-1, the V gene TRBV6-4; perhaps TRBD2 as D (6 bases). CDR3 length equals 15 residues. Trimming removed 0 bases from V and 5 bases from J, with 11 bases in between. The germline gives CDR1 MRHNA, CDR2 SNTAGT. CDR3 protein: CASSDSAGPNNEQFF. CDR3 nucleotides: TGTGCCAGCAGTGACTCGGCGGGACCCAACAATGAGCAGTTCTTC.

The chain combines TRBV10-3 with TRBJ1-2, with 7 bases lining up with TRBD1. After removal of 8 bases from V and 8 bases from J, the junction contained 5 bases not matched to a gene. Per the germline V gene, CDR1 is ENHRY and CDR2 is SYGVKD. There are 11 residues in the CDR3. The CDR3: CAIQGERGYTF. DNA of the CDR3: TGTGCCATCCAGGGGGAGAGGGGCTACACCTTC.

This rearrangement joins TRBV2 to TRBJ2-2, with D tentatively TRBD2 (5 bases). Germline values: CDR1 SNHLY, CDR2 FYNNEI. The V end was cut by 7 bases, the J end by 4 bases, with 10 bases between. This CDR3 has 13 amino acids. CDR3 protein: CASKGEATGELFF. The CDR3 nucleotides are TGTGCCAGCAAGGGAGAAGCCACCGGGGAGCTGTTTTTT.

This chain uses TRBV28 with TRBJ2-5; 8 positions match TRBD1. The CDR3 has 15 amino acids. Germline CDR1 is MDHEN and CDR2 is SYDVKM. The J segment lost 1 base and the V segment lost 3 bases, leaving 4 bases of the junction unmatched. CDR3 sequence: CASSFAGGGQETQYF. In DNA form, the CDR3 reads TGTGCCAGCAGTTTTGCAGGGGGCGGCCAAGAGACCCAGTACTTC.

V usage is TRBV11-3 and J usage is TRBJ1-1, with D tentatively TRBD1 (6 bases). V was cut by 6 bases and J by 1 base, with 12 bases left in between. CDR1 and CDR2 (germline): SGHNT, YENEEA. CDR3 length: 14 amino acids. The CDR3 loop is CASSRGAGNTEAFF. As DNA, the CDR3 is TGTGCCAGCAGTCGGGGGGCGGGGAACACTGAAGCTTTCTTT.

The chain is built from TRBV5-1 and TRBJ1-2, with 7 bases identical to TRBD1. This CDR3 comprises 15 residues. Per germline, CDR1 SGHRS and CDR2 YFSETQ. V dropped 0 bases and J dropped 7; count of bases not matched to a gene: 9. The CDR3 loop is CASSLGGTARPGYTF. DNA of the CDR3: TGCGCCAGCAGCTTGGGAGGGACAGCCCGCCCTGGCTACACCTTC. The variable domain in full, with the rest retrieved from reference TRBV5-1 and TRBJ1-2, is KAGVTQTPRYLIKTRGQQVTLSCSPISGHRSVSWYQQTPGQGLQFLFEYFSETQRNKGNFPGRFSGRQFSNSRSEMNVSTLELGDSALYLCASSLGGTARPGYTFGSGTRLTVV.